Shown below are 20 T cell receptor beta chains from a single sample sequenced in a study of blood T cell repertoires in COVID-19. Sequenced by immunoSEQ multiplex PCR; TCRdb stores in-frame clones only, minus some. The data hold around 310,000 clones, with approximately 89% observed a single time. The material sequenced was PBMCs or T cells enriched from blood (not recorded which). Receptors were obtained from a woman aged 25 to 39 who had recovered from COVID-19.

V gene TRBV28 combines with J gene TRBJ1-2; D is possibly TRBD1 (6 bases). From germline, CDR1 is MDHEN and CDR2 SYDVKM. Trimming removed 6 bases at V and 8 bases at J, with 16 bases between. The CDR3 has 13 amino acids. The CDR3 spells CASRGGGFLGYTF. The CDR3 DNA sequence: TGTGCCAGCAGGGGAGGGGGGTTCCTAGGCTACACCTTC.

With respect to this clone: Other DNA sequences within the sample encode an identical CDR3. Here the CDR3 reads CASSPGQSTDTQYF. In DNA form, the CDR3 reads TGCGCCAGCAGCCCAGGACAGTCTACAGATACGCAGTATTTT. The V and J genes are TRBV5-1 and TRBJ2-3; TRBD1 is a possible D gene (6 bases). CDR1 is SGHRS, CDR2 YFSETQ, per germline. The V and J ends lost 4 bases and 3 bases respectively, with 12 bases between them. The CDR3 is 14 amino acids. Complete variable domain (other parts from reference TRBV5-1 and TRBJ2-3): KAGVTQTPRYLIKTRGQQVTLSCSPISGHRSVSWYQQTPGQGLQFLFEYFSETQRNKGNFPGRFSGRQFSNSRSEMNVSTLELGDSALYLCASSPGQSTDTQYFGPGTRLTVL.

The V gene is TRBV9, the J gene TRBJ1-6, with D unresolved. Germline V gene sequence: CDR1 SGDLS, CDR2 YYNGEE. V was cut by 7 bases and J by 8 bases, with 19 bases left in between. The CDR3 runs 15 residues. In DNA form, the CDR3 reads TGTGCCAGCTCGAGGTCGGGATTGTTCGATTCACCCCTCCACTTT. This translates into CASSRSGLFDSPLHF.

The chain is built from TRBV6-1 and TRBJ2-3; 7 bases fit TRBD2. Germline V CDR1 and CDR2: MNHNS, SASEGT. V trimming: 2 bases; J trimming: 2 bases; junction bases outside the gene matches: 4. This CDR3 has 15 amino acids. The CDR3 DNA sequence: TGTGCCAGCAGTGAACCCGGACTAGTCACAGATACGCAGTATTTT. This gives the protein CASSEPGLVTDTQYF.

V gene TRBV23-1 combines with J gene TRBJ2-1; TRBD2 matches 13 bases. TRBV23-1 is noted as an ORF with a role that remains uncertain. The CDR3 covers 20 residues. The ends lost 7 bases at V and 8 bases at J; junction bases unmatched: 23. The CDR3 DNA follows: TGCGCCAGCACCACTCCCAGGACTAGCGGGAGCGGGTTGGGATGGGATGAGCAGTTCTTC. This encodes CASTTPRTSGSGLGWDEQFF.

The rearrangement links TRBV4-1 to TRBJ2-1; TRBD2 might be the D (5 bases). CDR3 length equals 13 residues. V was trimmed by 5 bases and J by 7 bases, leaving 12 bases between them. In germline, CDR1 is MGHRA, CDR2 YSYEKL. For the CDR3, the DNA is TGCGCCAGCAGCACTCCGCAGCGGAATGAGCAGTTCTTC. Its translation: CASSTPQRNEQFF.

The J gene is TRBJ1-1, the V gene TRBV3-1 (or the pseudogene TRBV3-2), with D perhaps matching TRBD1 (6 bases). The V gene lost 5 bases and the J gene lost 0 bases, with 13 bases spanning the gap. The CDR3 has 15 amino acids. From germline, CDR1 is LGHDT and CDR2 YNNKEL (reference sequence). The CDR3 loop reads CASSFQGSLNTEAFF. The CDR3 DNA reads as TGTGCCAGCAGCTTTCAGGGGTCCTTGAACACTGAAGCTTTCTTT.

The chain recombines TRBV7-2 with TRBJ1-2, with 9 nucleotides matching TRBD1. Trimming at V came to 2 bases and at J to 5 bases, leaving 12 bases not matched to a gene. This CDR3 is 17 amino acids long. Germline loops: CDR1 SGHTA, CDR2 FQGNSA. DNA of the CDR3: TGTGCCAGCAGCTTAACGGGACAGGGCATTCTTTGGTATGGCTACACCTTC. Its translation: CASSLTGQGILWYGYTF.

The V gene is TRBV6-5, the J gene TRBJ2-5, with TRBD2 identical over 8 bases. CDR3 length: 13 amino acids. Germline V gene sequence: CDR1 MNHEY, CDR2 SVGAGI. V lost 8 bases, J lost 1 base, and 3 bases stayed unmatched. CDR3 in amino acids: CASAGRAQETQYF. The CDR3 nucleotides read TGTGCCAGCGCCGGGAGGGCCCAAGAGACCCAGTACTTC.

The rearrangement links TRBV15 to TRBJ2-7, with TRBD2 matching 8 bases. V gave up 1 base and J gave up 12 bases; unmatched junction bases: 11. CDR3 length: 14 amino acids. Germline loops: CDR1 LNHNV, CDR2 YYDKDF (reference sequence). CDR3 nucleotides: TGTGCCACCAGCAGAGGCTCCCAGCGGGAGTATCTGTACTTC. Translated, it gives CATSRGSQREYLYF.

The chain has TRBV6-5 and TRBJ1-2; 7 bases map to TRBD1. CDR3 length: 15 residues. Germline assignment: CDR1 MNHEY and CDR2 SVGAGI. V shed 6 bases, J shed 2 bases, and the junction held 9 bases outside the gene matches. In DNA, the CDR3 is TGTGCCAGCAGAGTTACCGGGACAGCCAACTATGGCTACACCTTC. Its protein is CASRVTGTANYGYTF.

The chain is built from TRBV7-9 and TRBJ2-6; 11 bases agree with TRBD1. The J segment lost 4 bases and the V segment lost 1 base, leaving 6 bases of the junction unmatched. The V gene's germline CDR1 is SEHNR and CDR2 FQNEAQ (reference sequence). This CDR3 comprises 18 residues. The CDR3 loop reads CASSLGTGGAVGANVLTF. CDR3 DNA sequence: TGTGCCAGCAGCTTAGGGACAGGGGGCGCGGTGGGGGCCAACGTCCTGACTTTC.

V gene TRBV7-8 combines with J gene TRBJ1-3; 7 bases match TRBD1. V lost 5 bases to trimming and J lost 4 bases; unmatched junction nucleotides: 11. Per germline, CDR1 SGHVS and CDR2 FQNEAQ. This CDR3 region has 16 residues. CDR3: CASSQGETGRGNTIYF. CDR3 in DNA: TGTGCCAGCAGCCAAGGGGAGACAGGGCGGGGAAACACCATATATTTT. Full variable domain (outside the CDR3, taken from reference TRBV7-8 and TRBJ1-3): GAGVSQSPRYKVAKRGQDVALRCDPISGHVSLFWYQQALGQGPEFLTYFQNEAQLDKSGLPSDRFFAERPEGSVSTLKIQRTQQEDSAVYLCASSQGETGRGNTIYFGEGSWLTVV.

The gene calls are TRBV28 and TRBJ2-7; a possible D gene is TRBD2 (5 bases). Trimming took 5 bases from V and 6 from J, leaving 23 bases between them. Germline values: CDR1 MDHEN, CDR2 SYDVKM. The CDR3 loop spans 16 amino acids. The chain's CDR3 is CASSPQLRPKRAEQYF. The CDR3 nucleotides read TGTGCCAGCAGTCCCCAGCTTCGTCCGAAGAGGGCCGAGCAGTACTTC.

The V gene is TRBV18, the J gene TRBJ1-2; D unclear. V gave up 6 bases and J gave up 4 bases, with 9 bases separating them. Germline CDR1 is KGHSH and CDR2 is LQKENI. There are 12 residues in the CDR3. The CDR3 DNA reads TGTGCCAGCTCGGAACAGTCCTATGGCTACACCTTC. Translating gives CASSEQSYGYTF.

The rearrangement uses TRBV5-1 and TRBJ1-1, with 7 bases fitting TRBD1. This CDR3 region has 16 residues. The junction had 5 bases not matched to a gene; V was cut back by 0 bases and J by 0 bases. Per germline, CDR1 SGHRS and CDR2 YFSETQ. In DNA, the CDR3 is TGCGCCAGCAGCTTGGAAGGGGGCTACATGAACACTGAAGCTTTCTTT. It encodes CASSLEGGYMNTEAFF.

The V call is TRBV13, the J call TRBJ1-1, with TRBD1 as a possible D gene (5 bases). This CDR3 is built from 13 residues. Trimming took 2 bases from V and 6 from J, leaving 10 bases between them. Per germline, CDR1 PRHDT and CDR2 FYEKMQ (reference sequence). The CDR3 region has the DNA TGTGCCAGCAGCTTAAGAGGAGGGGCTGAAGCTTTCTTT. This encodes CASSLRGGAEAFF.

This rearrangement joins TRBV19 to TRBJ1-5; D remains unclear. There are 17 residues in the CDR3. The germline V and J ends were trimmed by 1 base and 3 bases, with 16 bases remaining between them. Germline-derived CDR1 and CDR2 are LNHDA and SQIVND (reference sequence). CDR3 region: CASSIGQTRAYNQPQHF. The CDR3 region has the DNA TGTGCCAGTAGTATAGGACAAACGAGGGCCTACAATCAGCCCCAGCATTTT. Based on the CDR3 plus reference TRBV19 and TRBJ1-5, the full variable domain is DGGITQSPKYLFRKEGQNVTLSCEQNLNHDAMYWYRQDPGQGLRLIYYSQIVNDFQKGDIAEGYSVSREKKESFPLTVTSAQKNPTAFYLCASSIGQTRAYNQPQHFGDGTRLSIL.

The chain carries TRBV6-5 and TRBJ2-7; D may be TRBD2 (6 bases). The CDR3 sequence is 15 residues long. Trimming took off 2 bases at V and 3 bases at J, with 14 bases between the two ends. Germline CDR1 is MNHEY and CDR2 is SVGAGI. The CDR3 DNA reads TGTGCCAGCAGTTACACAGTCGGGAGTATCTACGAGCAGTACTTC. Its translation is CASSYTVGSIYEQYF.

The rearrangement uses TRBV19 and TRBJ2-7; 7 nucleotides line up with TRBD2. Trimming cost V 6 bases and J 1 base; bases outside gene matches: 9. The germline V gene has CDR1 LNHDA and CDR2 SQIVND (reference sequence). CDR3 length equals 15 residues. In DNA form, the CDR3 reads TGTGCCAGTAGAGCGGGGCAGGGAAGATCCTACGAGCAGTACTTC. Protein sequence: CASRAGQGRSYEQYF. Together with reference TRBV19 and TRBJ2-7, the CDR3 gives the full variable domain: DGGITQSPKYLFRKEGQNVTLSCEQNLNHDAMYWYRQDPGQGLRLIYYSQIVNDFQKGDIAEGYSVSREKKESFPLTVTSAQKNPTAFYLCASRAGQGRSYEQYFGPGTRLTVT.